What follows describes a single TCR beta chain. As originally analysed: From reference gene primer amplification, estimates of nucleated cell counts were derived. TCRdb keeps only in-frame clones here, not all; method: immunoSEQ multiplex PCR. The D gene and trimming were derived from the DNA, and the V and J assignments and clone size from that table. The sample includes approximately 110,000 clones, about four fifths seen only once; the top ten take roughly two fifths. The record originates from a study of blood T cell repertoires in COVID-19. The overall study: COVID-19 samples collected from the United States, Italy and Spain covered acute and convalescent phases. PBMCs, B-cell-depleted T cells, or T cells provided the cDNA or gDNA that made up the material.

The germline CDR1 and CDR2 sequences are MNHEY and SMNVEV (reference sequence). Trimming at V came to 6 bases and at J to 6 bases, leaving 7 bases not matched to a gene. The CDR3 has 15 amino acids. This sequence joins TRBV27 and TRBJ1-6; 8 bases agree with TRBD1. Specimen: peripheral blood. This TCR derives from a man at least 80 years old with acute or convalescent COVID-19. CDR3 bases: TGTGCCAGCAGGCTCGACAGGGGAGGTAATTCACCCCTCCACTTT. It is translated as CASRLDRGGNSPLHF.